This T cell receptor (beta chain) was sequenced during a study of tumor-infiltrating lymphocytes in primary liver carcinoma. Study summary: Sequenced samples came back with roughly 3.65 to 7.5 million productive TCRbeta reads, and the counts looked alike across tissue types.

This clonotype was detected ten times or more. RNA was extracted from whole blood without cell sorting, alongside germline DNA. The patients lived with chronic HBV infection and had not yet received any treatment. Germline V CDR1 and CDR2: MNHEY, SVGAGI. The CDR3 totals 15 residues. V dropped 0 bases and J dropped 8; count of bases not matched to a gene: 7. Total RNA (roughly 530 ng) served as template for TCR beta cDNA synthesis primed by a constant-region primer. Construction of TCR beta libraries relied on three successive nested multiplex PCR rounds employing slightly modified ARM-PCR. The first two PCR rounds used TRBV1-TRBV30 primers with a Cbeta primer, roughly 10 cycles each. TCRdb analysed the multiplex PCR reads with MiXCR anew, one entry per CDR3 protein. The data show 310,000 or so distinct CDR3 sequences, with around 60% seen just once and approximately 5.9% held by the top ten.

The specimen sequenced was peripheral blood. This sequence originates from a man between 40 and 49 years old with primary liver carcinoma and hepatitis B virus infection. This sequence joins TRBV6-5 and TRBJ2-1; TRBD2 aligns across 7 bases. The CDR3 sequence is CASSYSRGRWDEQFF. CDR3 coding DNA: TGTGCCAGCAGTTACTCTCGCGGGAGATGGGATGAGCAGTTCTTC.